The rows below give T cell receptor beta chains drawn from one sample of a study of cytomegalovirus exposure and HLA in healthy donors. The table came from immunoSEQ multiplex PCR; TCRdb's copy has only in-frame clones and leaves some out. Among around 130,000 clones listed, about 74% were seen once. What was sequenced was PBMCs. Source of these receptors: a woman between 45 and 65 years old in good health and CMV-seropositive. Both conserved end residues are part of each CDR3. The D gene is left open where the match is weak. Clone size is stated in some rows and not others, as once, few, many or a class when expanded.

d_call clone_size j_call v_call cdr3_aa cdr3_nt
. few TRBJ1-2 TRBV30 CAWNRQSYGYTF TGTGCCTGGAACAGGCAGAGCTATGGCTACACCTTC
TRBD1 . TRBJ2-7 TRBV11-2 CASSSLQGGTYEQYF TGTGCCAGCAGCTCCTTACAGGGGGGTACCTACGAGCAGTACTTC
. once TRBJ2-5 TRBV5-6 CASSYRQVFQETQYF TGTGCCAGCAGTTACAGACAGGTCTTCCAAGAGACCCAGTACTTC
. . TRBJ2-5 TRBV15 CATSSRVQETQYF TGTGCCACCAGCTCCAGGGTACAAGAGACCCAGTACTTC
. few TRBJ2-7 TRBV19 CASSPLGRSTEGTRSYEQYF TGTGCCAGTAGCCCACTCGGCCGCTCAACGGAGGGGACCCGATCATACGAGCAGTACTTC
. . TRBJ2-7 TRBV5-1 CASSLDGSFSYEQHF TGCGCCAGCAGCTTGGACGGGTCTTTCTCCTACGAGCAGCACTTC
TRBD1 . TRBJ2-1 TRBV4-1 CASSQRQGATDEQFF TGCGCCAGCAGCCAGCGACAGGGGGCTACGGATGAGCAGTTCTTC
. . TRBJ1-5 TRBV6-6 CASSSGGYQPQHF TGTGCCAGCAGTTCGGGGGGGTATCAGCCCCAGCATTTT
. . TRBJ1-6 TRBV5-6 CASSLSTGGSNSPLHF TGTGCCAGCAGCTTGAGCACAGGTGGATCGAATTCACCCCTCCACTTT
TRBD1 . TRBJ1-6 TRBV11-3 CASSFGTGSSPLHF TGTGCCAGCAGCTTCGGGACAGGGAGTTCACCCCTCCACTTT
. . TRBJ1-3 TRBV7-2 CASSRRGGGGNTIYF TGTGCCAGCAGCCGTCGGGGAGGAGGTGGAAACACCATATATTTT
TRBD1 many TRBJ2-2 TRBV5-5 CASSWTGGTGELFF TGTGCCAGCAGCTGGACAGGGGGCACCGGGGAGCTGTTTTTT
TRBD1 . TRBJ1-3 TRBV6-5 CASSYQGDPSGNTIYF TGTGCCAGCAGTTACCAGGGGGACCCTTCTGGAAACACCATATATTTT
. few TRBJ1-4 TRBV7-6 CASSLDGGSEKLFF TGTGCCAGCAGCTTAGACGGAGGGTCGGAAAAACTGTTTTTT
. . TRBJ1-2 TRBV29-1 CSVSLGQGIGYTF TGCAGCGTCTCCCTCGGGCAGGGTATAGGCTACACCTTC
. . TRBJ1-6 TRBV11-3 CASPGSFSNSYNSPLHF TGTGCCAGCCCTGGCAGTTTCTCAAACTCCTATAATTCACCCCTCCACTTT
TRBD2 . TRBJ2-1 TRBV19 CASSGGLVLLNEQFF TGTGCCAGTAGTGGGGGACTAGTACTGCTTAATGAGCAGTTCTTC
. . TRBJ2-3 TRBV6-6 CASRSIGTPWDF TGTGCCAGCAGATCAATCGGGACACCCTGGGATTTT